The 7 T cell receptor beta chains presented below share a single source sample, sequenced in a study of blood T cells in healthy people across ages. Together with a sample-barcoded 5' primer, a J-beta primer mix was included in a second PCR lasting roughly 6 to 12 cycles. Via MiXCR, TCRdb re-called the 5' RACE reads, giving one row per CDR3 protein. Among about 760,000 distinct CDR3 sequences listed, 25% were seen once. Another study also made use of these data, one on T cells of mothers and their children.

The source material was blood. The source of these receptors is a boy aged 5-17 years in good health.

The chain uses TRBV20-1 and TRBJ2-5; 10 bases line up with TRBD1. The last part of the DNA fits TRBJ2-7 better; the J call may be wrong. The CDR3 totals 14 residues. Germline assignment: CDR1 DFQATT and CDR2 SNEGSKA (reference sequence). DNA for the CDR3: TGCAGTGCCACGGGACAGGGGCGTTTCTACGAGCAGTACTTC. Encoded protein: CSATGQGRFYEQYF.

The chain combines TRBV7-9 with TRBJ2-4; the match to TRBD2 covers 8 bases. Trimming removed 4 bases from V and 7 bases from J; junction bases left unmatched: 12. This CDR3 comprises 16 residues. The germline gives CDR1 SEHNR, CDR2 FQNEAQ (reference sequence). The CDR3 reads CASSYAGTSVTNIQYF. CDR3 in DNA: TGTGCCAGCAGCTATGCCGGGACTAGTGTGACCAACATTCAGTACTTC.

The chain has TRBV11-2 and TRBJ2-3; 7 nucleotides agree with TRBD2. V lost 1 base to trimming and J lost 4 bases; unmatched junction nucleotides: 5. CDR3 length: 15 amino acids. The germline V gene encodes CDR1 SGHAT and CDR2 FQNNGV. The DNA of the CDR3 is TGTGCCAGCAGCTTAGCGGGAGGAGGGGCAGATACGCAGTATTTT. Translating gives CASSLAGGGADTQYF.

This clonotype was counted between two and nine times. This chain uses TRBV4-1 with TRBJ2-5; 10 nucleotides agree with TRBD2. The J call could be wrong; TRBJ2-1 is a better fit for the DNA end. The CDR3 sequence is 18 residues long. CDR1 is MGHRA, CDR2 YSYEKL, per germline. The CDR3 bases are TGCGCCAGCAGCCTCCTCACTAGCGGGACCCCACCTGACAATGAGCAGTTCTTC. It is translated as CASSLLTSGTPPDNEQFF.

This clonotype occurred a few times. V and J are TRBV2 and TRBJ1-5; 7 bases map to TRBD1. Looked up from germline, CDR1 is SNHLY and CDR2 is FYNNEI. V shed 3 bases, J shed 3 bases, and the junction held 2 bases outside the gene matches. This CDR3 has 14 amino acids. The CDR3 DNA follows: TGTGCCAGCAGTGAGGGACAGAACAATCAGCCCCAGCATTTT. Residues: CASSEGQNNQPQHF. The full variable domain, with the rest looked up from reference TRBV2 and TRBJ1-5, is EPEVTQTPSHQVTQMGQEVILRCVPISNHLYFYWYRQILGQKVEFLVSFYNNEISEKSEIFDDQFSVERPDGSNFTLKIRSTKLEDSAMYFCASSEGQNNQPQHFGDGTRLSIL.

This sequence joins TRBV20-1 and TRBJ2-3, with a tentative D call TRBD2 (6 bases). The CDR3 is 13 residues long. Germline CDR1 is DFQATT and CDR2 is SNEGSKA (reference sequence). V dropped 4 bases and J dropped 4 bases, with 12 bases sitting between them. DNA for the CDR3: TGCAGTGCTACGCCAGGGACTTCAGATACGCAGTATTTT. This gives the protein CSATPGTSDTQYF.

The chain links TRBV10-3 to TRBJ2-5; the D gene is possibly TRBD1 (5 bases). Germline CDR1 is ENHRY and CDR2 is SYGVKD. This CDR3 is 16 amino acids long. V was pared by 0 bases and J by 0 bases, with 11 bases between. CDR3 nucleotides: TGTGCCATCAGTGAGTCCTTAGCAGGGTACCAAGAGACCCAGTACTTC. It specifies CAISESLAGYQETQYF.